A selection of T cell receptor beta chains follows, all from one sample in a study of T cell responses to AZD1222 COVID-19 vaccine. Here immunoSEQ multiplex PCR was the method, and the copy in TCRdb shows in-frame clones only, minus some. The sample includes about 130,000 clones, around 90% of them seen just once. Sequenced here: peripheral blood, sampled on day 0 of AZD1222 vaccination. These TCRs come from an adult in good health. Each CDR3 is given without its conserved first and last residue. Fields, in order: V gene, CDR3 protein.

>TRBV11-3
ASSFGQGQRDEQF
>TRBV4-3
ASSQDRNYGYT
>TRBV6-5
ASCRGNTEAF
>TRBV7-6
ASSFSNEQF
>TRBV7-9
ASRPPGQGAGNTGELF
>TRBV4-1
ASSQMWGANVLT
>TRBV3-1/TRBV3-2
ASSQGTGFGNEQF
>TRBV18
ASSPYGTGETQY
>TRBV10-3
AISSRLTGDYEKLF
>TRBV19
ASSSHTPQGLNYGYT
>TRBV12-5
ASGLRGTHEQF
>TRBV6-2/TRBV6-3
ASSGRQTSTLYEQY
>TRBV7-2
ASSFLIQGTEAF
>TRBV7-9
ASSRRGEKLF
>TRBV11-2
ASSLGGKWY
>TRBV18
ASSPRGGTGVGYGYT
>TRBV2
ASSVQGAYGYT
>TRBV7-3
ASSLSRGQNIQY